Listed below are T cell receptor beta chains from one sample, sequenced in a study of yellow fever vaccine responses in identical twins. TCRdb reanalysed the RT-PCR reads using MiXCR and keeps one entry per CDR3 protein. The table includes some 5,400 distinct CDR3 sequences, 75% to 90% detected once. Sequences were derived from T cells from blood (PBMCs), unsorted or a sorted subset (not recorded which), sampled before or after yellow fever vaccination (not recorded which). Receptor source: a woman in her late teens or twenties who received the yellow fever vaccine. Each CDR3 is given with its conserved first and last residue. D genes are given only for firm matches. Clone size is given for some rows only: seen once, a few or many times, or a class if the clone is expanded.

.	.	TRBV23-1	TRBJ2-7	CASRTGVEGSYEQYF	TGCGCCAGCAGAACTGGGGTTGAGGGGTCCTACGAGCAGTACTTC
.	.	TRBV20-1	TRBJ2-7	CSASGLYSYEQYF	TGCAGTGCCTCGGGGTTATACTCCTACGAGCAGTACTTC
.	TRBD1	TRBV25-1	TRBJ2-7	CASSGTGGYEQYF	TGTGCCAGCAGTGGGACAGGGGGCTACGAGCAGTACTTC
.	.	TRBV7-6	TRBJ2-3	CASSLVPGADTQYF	TGTGCCAGCAGCTTAGTCCCGGGGGCGGATACGCAGTATTTT
few	TRBD2	TRBV28	TRBJ2-1	CASSPGTSGHNEQFF	TGTGCCAGCAGTCCCGGGACTAGCGGCCACAATGAGCAGTTCTTC
.	.	TRBV12-3/TRBV12-4	TRBJ1-6	CASSSGHNSPLHF	TGTGCCAGCAGTTCAGGGCACAATTCACCCCTCCACTTT
.	.	TRBV11-3	TRBJ2-1	CASSLASEEQFF	TGTGCCAGCAGCTTAGCCTCGGAAGAGCAGTTCTTC
.	.	TRBV12-3/TRBV12-4	TRBJ2-1	CASSPLRVSYNEQFF	TGTGCCAGCAGTCCCCTCAGGGTTTCCTACAATGAGCAGTTCTTC
.	.	TRBV28	TRBJ2-1	CASSLGYSSYNEQFF	TGTGCCAGCAGTTTAGGTTATAGCTCCTACAATGAGCAGTTCTTC
.	.	TRBV29-1	TRBJ2-1	CSQPGAEGNEQFF	TGCAGCCAACCGGGGGCGGAGGGCAATGAGCAGTTCTTC
.	.	TRBV28	TRBJ2-7	CASSRLPGYEQYF	TGTGCCAGCAGCCGCCTGCCCGGGTACGAGCAGTACTTC
.	.	TRBV10-2	TRBJ2-7	CASSASYEQYF	TGCGCCAGCAGTGCATCTTACGAGCAGTACTTC
once	.	TRBV6-1	TRBJ2-7	CASRPALETSEQYF	TGTGCCAGCAGGCCAGCATTAGAGACTTCAGAGCAGTACTTC
.	.	TRBV24-1	TRBJ2-1	CATSDLIAQFF	TGTGCCACCAGTGATTTGATCGCGCAGTTCTTC
.	.	TRBV10-2	TRBJ1-5	CASSDSGQPQHF	TGCGCCAGCAGTGATTCAGGTCAGCCCCAGCATTTT
.	.	TRBV6-1	TRBJ2-7	CASSPFGSSWNEQYF	TGTGCCAGCAGCCCGTTCGGGAGCTCGTGGAACGAGCAGTACTTC
.	.	TRBV11-1	TRBJ1-1	CASSLAGGAGTEAFF	TGTGCCAGCAGCTTAGCGGGGGGGGCAGGGACTGAAGCTTTCTTT
.	TRBD2	TRBV15	TRBJ2-1	CATSRSGTSGNEQFF	TGTGCCACCAGCAGATCCGGGACTAGCGGGAATGAGCAGTTCTTC
.	TRBD2	TRBV24-1	TRBJ2-1	CATSDWASGAVYNEQFF	TGTGCCACCAGTGATTGGGCTAGCGGGGCCGTCTACAATGAGCAGTTCTTC
few	TRBD1	TRBV7-9	TRBJ2-7	CASTGTGGGEQYF	TGTGCCAGCACCGGGACAGGGGGCGGCGAGCAGTACTTC
.	.	TRBV7-2	TRBJ2-2	CASSAGVTGELFF	TGTGCCAGCAGCGCAGGGGTCACCGGGGAGCTGTTTTTT
.	.	TRBV28	TRBJ1-2	CASSLWGADSYGYTF	TGTGCCAGCAGTTTATGGGGGGCGGACTCCTATGGCTACACCTTC
.	TRBD1	TRBV23-1	TRBJ2-5	CASSQRTGRLYGQETQYF	TGCGCCAGCAGTCAACGGACAGGGCGACTCTACGGGCAAGAGACCCAGTACTTC
.	.	TRBV4-3	TRBJ2-1	CASSSRLAQSYNEQFF	TGCGCCAGCAGCTCTCGACTGGCGCAATCTTACAATGAGCAGTTCTTC